This T cell receptor beta chain was sequenced for a study of blood T cell repertoires in COVID-19. Study at large: The analysed material was cDNA or gDNA that came from T cells, B-cell-depleted T cells, or PBMCs.

Authors' processing steps: Amplification from reference gene primers served as the basis for estimated nucleated cell counts. Method: immunoSEQ multiplex PCR; TCRdb's copy keeps in-frame clones and lacks some. V and J calls and clone size follow that table, whereas D and trimming were derived from the DNA. This sample yields 150,000 to 200,000 clones, of which about 86% are seen a single time; roughly 3.7% belongs to the top ten. The length of the CDR3 is 13 residues. From germline, CDR1 is SEHNR and CDR2 FQNEAQ (reference sequence). With 3 bases removed from V and 8 bases from J, the gap between germline ends came to 10 bases.

This TCR derives from a man aged 18 to 30 with active or convalescent COVID-19. Specimen: peripheral blood. The J gene is TRBJ1-4, the V gene TRBV7-9; unclear D gene. CDR3 DNA: TGTGCCAGCAGCTTGGACGGACTAGAAAAACTGTTTTTT. Encoded protein: CASSLDGLEKLFF.